This T cell receptor (beta chain) was found in a study of siplizumab effects on memory and regulatory T cells. The table came from immunoSEQ multiplex PCR; TCRdb's copy has only in-frame clones and leaves some out. The profile shows 100,000 or so clones, approximately 91% of them singletons. Per the germline V gene, CDR1 is SGHTA and CDR2 is FQGTGA. The CDR3 extends over 15 amino acids. V lost 3 bases and J lost 2, with 13 bases in between. The chain carries TRBV7-3 and TRBJ2-5, with TRBD2 as a possible D gene (6 bases). Sequences were obtained from non-Treg CD4+ T cells sorted from blood. This clonotype was sampled from a human donor in good health. Here the CDR3 reads CASSFLSGKQETQYF. The CDR3 DNA sequence: TGTGCCAGCAGCTTCCTTAGCGGCAAACAAGAGACCCAGTACTTC.